Listed here are 12 T cell receptor gamma chains from one sample, sequenced in a study of gamma-delta T cells after stem cell transplantation. TCRdb redid clone calling on the RT-PCR reads using CATT. The sample consists of thousands of gamma-chain clones, approximately 18% of them appearing once. Sequencing used gamma-delta T cells. The receptors originated from a human donor. It is not recorded whose cells these are; they may come from a transplant donor.

This chain uses TRGV3 with TRGJ1 or TRGJ2. The CDR3 consists of 13 residues. The germline V gene encodes CDR1 VTNTFY and CDR2 YDVSTARD (reference sequence). Trimming at V came to 1 base and at J to 6 bases, leaving 6 bases not matched to a gene. The CDR3 loop reads CATWDSPRYKKLF. The CDR3, as DNA: TGTGCCACCTGGGACAGCCCCCGTTATAAGAAACTCTTT.

The V call is TRGV9, the J call TRGJP2. The CDR3 contains 15 residues. After removal of 4 bases from V and 3 bases from J, the junction contained 8 bases not matched to a gene. Germline V lookup: CDR1 GITISATS, CDR2 ISYDGTV (reference sequence). CDR3 in amino acids: CALWDHCGSDWIKTF. The CDR3 coding sequence is TGTGCCTTGTGGGACCATTGTGGTAGTGATTGGATCAAGACGTTT.

The V gene is TRGV5, the J gene TRGJ1 or TRGJ2. This CDR3 has 14 amino acids. The germline V gene encodes CDR1 VINAFY and CDR2 YDVSNSKD. V dropped 0 bases and J dropped 5; count of bases not matched to a gene: 7. The CDR3 region has the DNA TGTGCCACCTGGGACAGGCGATGGAATTATAAGAAACTCTTT. It codes for CATWDRRWNYKKLF.

This sequence joins TRGV5 and TRGJ1 or TRGJ2. The CDR3 length is 11 residues. Germline V CDR1 and CDR2: VINAFY, YDVSNSKD. Trimming at V came to 3 bases and at J to 11 bases, leaving 7 bases not matched to a gene. The CDR3 DNA reads TGTGCCACCTGGGACCTGAGGGAGAAACTCTTT. Its protein product is CATWDLREKLF.

This clone was counted a few times. Other DNA sequences within the sample encode an identical CDR3. V and J are TRGV2 and TRGJP2. Germline-derived CDR1 and CDR2 are EGSNGY and YDSYNSKV. The CDR3 totals 14 residues. Trimming cost V 0 bases and J 5 bases; bases outside gene matches: 3. CDR3: CATWDGDSDWIKTF. CDR3 nucleotides: TGTGCCACCTGGGACGGGGACAGTGATTGGATCAAGACGTTT.

The rearrangement links TRGV8 to TRGJ1 or TRGJ2. The germline gives CDR1 VENAVY, CDR2 YDSYNSRV. J gave up 3 bases and V 1 base, and 0 bases lay outside the gene matches. The CDR3 extends over 12 amino acids. CDR3 amino acids: CATWDSYYKKLF. DNA for the CDR3: TGTGCCACCTGGGATAGTTATTATAAGAAACTCTTT.

The chain has TRGV8 and TRGJ1 or TRGJ2. The CDR3 covers 12 residues. J gave up 10 bases and V 2 bases, and 8 bases lay outside the gene matches. CDR1 VENAVY and CDR2 YDSYNSRV come from the germline V gene. The DNA of the CDR3 is TGTGCCACCTGGGATAAGGGTGGAAAGAAACTCTTT. It encodes CATWDKGGKKLF.

In its sample, this clone was seen a few times. This sequence joins TRGV2 and TRGJ1 or TRGJ2. Germline values: CDR1 EGSNGY, CDR2 YDSYNSKV. The CDR3 is 15 residues long. V trimming: 0 bases; J trimming: 0 bases; junction bases outside the gene matches: 5. CDR3 sequence reads: CATWDGPSNYYKKLF. The DNA for the CDR3 is TGTGCCACCTGGGACGGGCCGTCGAATTATTATAAGAAACTCTTT.

This clone showed up just a few times. The chain joins TRGV3 to TRGJP2. Trimming at V came to 5 bases and at J to 0 bases, leaving 3 bases not matched to a gene. The germline V gene encodes CDR1 VTNTFY and CDR2 YDVSTARD (reference sequence). The CDR3 consists of 14 residues. This CDR3 is CATWVYSSDWIKTF. The CDR3 DNA follows: TGTGCCACCTGGGTTTATAGTAGTGATTGGATCAAGACGTTT.

V is TRGV4 and J is TRGJ1 or TRGJ2. Germline-derived CDR1 and CDR2 are EGSTGY and YDSYTSSV. J was trimmed by 1 base and V by 0 bases; bases with no gene match: 15. This CDR3 comprises 18 residues. The CDR3 spells CATWDGPLLPVNYYKKLF. DNA of the CDR3: TGTGCCACCTGGGATGGGCCCTTACTCCCTGTCAATTATTATAAGAAACTCTTT.

The chain links TRGV3 to TRGJ1 or TRGJ2. The trim removed 0 bases at V and 10 bases at J, leaving 6 bases unmatched. The CDR3 length is 12 residues. From germline, CDR1 is VTNTFY and CDR2 YDVSTARD (reference sequence). CDR3 residues: CATWDRHGKKLF. The CDR3 nucleotides are TGTGCCACCTGGGACAGGCACGGAAAGAAACTCTTT.

This clone was seen more than once but under ten times. CDR3 bases: TGTGCCACCTGGGACGGGTTACTTTATTATAAGAAACTCTTT. It is translated as CATWDGLLYYKKLF. V is TRGV2 and J is TRGJ1 or TRGJ2. V lost 0 bases to trimming and J lost 3 bases; unmatched junction nucleotides: 5. Looked up from germline, CDR1 is EGSNGY and CDR2 is YDSYNSKV. CDR3 length: 14 amino acids.